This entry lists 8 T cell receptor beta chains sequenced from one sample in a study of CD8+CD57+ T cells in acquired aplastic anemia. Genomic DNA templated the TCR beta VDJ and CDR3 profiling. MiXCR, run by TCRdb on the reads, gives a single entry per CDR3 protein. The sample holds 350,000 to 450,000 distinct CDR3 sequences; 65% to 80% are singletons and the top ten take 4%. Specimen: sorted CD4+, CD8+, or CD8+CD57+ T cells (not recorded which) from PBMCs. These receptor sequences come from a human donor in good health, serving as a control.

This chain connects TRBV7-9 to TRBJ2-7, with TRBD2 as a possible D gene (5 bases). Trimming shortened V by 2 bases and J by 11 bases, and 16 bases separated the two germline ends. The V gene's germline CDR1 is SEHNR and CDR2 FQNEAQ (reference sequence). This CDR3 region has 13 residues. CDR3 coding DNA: TGTGCCAGCAGCTTACACCTCGCGGGTGAGGAGTACTTC. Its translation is CASSLHLAGEEYF.

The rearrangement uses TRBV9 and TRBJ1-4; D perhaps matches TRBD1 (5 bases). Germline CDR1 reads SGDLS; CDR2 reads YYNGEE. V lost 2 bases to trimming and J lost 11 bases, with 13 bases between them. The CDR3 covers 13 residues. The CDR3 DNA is TGTGCCAGCAGCGTGTCGGGACTAGGTAAACTGTTTTTT. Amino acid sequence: CASSVSGLGKLFF.

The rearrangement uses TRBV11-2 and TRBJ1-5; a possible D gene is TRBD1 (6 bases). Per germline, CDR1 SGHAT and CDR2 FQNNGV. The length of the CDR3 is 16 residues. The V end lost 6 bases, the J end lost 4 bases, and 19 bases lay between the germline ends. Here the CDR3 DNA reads TGTGCCAGCAGTCAGAGGGGGGGGGGACCAAATCAGCCCCAGCATTTT. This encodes CASSQRGGGPNQPQHF. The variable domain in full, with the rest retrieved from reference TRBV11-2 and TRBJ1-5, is EAGVAQSPRYKIIEKRQSVAFWCNPISGHATLYWYQQILGQGPKLLIQFQNNGVVDDSQLPKDRFSAERLKGVDSTLKIQPAKLEDSAVYLCASSQRGGGPNQPQHFGDGTRLSIL.

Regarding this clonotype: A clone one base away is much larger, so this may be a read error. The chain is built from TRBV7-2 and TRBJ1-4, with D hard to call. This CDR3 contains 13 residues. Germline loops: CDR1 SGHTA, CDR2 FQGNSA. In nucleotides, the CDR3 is TGTGCCAGCAGCTTAGCTGGTTCGGAAACACTGTTTTTT. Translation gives CASSLAGSETLFF.

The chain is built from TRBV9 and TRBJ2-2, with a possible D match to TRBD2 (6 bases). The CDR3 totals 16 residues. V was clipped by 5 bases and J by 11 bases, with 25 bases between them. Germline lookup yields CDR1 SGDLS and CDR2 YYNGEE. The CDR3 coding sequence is TGTGCCAGCAGTGATTTGTCAGGGTCGGGGGAGGAAGAGCTGTTTTTT. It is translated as CASSDLSGSGEEELFF. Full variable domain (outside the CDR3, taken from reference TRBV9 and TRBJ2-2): DSGVTQTPKHLITATGQRVTLRCSPRSGDLSVYWYQQSLDQGLQFLIQYYNGEERAKGNILERFSAQQFPDLHSELNLSSLELGDSALYFCASSDLSGSGEEELFFGEGSRLTVL.

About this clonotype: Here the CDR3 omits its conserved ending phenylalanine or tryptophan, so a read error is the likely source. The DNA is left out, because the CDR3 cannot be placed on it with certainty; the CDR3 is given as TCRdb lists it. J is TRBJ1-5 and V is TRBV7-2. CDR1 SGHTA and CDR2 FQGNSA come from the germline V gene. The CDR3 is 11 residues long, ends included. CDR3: CASSWVETHLG.

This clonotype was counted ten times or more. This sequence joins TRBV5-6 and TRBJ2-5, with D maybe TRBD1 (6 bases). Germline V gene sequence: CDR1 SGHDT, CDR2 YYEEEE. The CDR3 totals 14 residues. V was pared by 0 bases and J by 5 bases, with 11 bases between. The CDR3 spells CASSLVARGETQYF. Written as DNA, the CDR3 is TGTGCCAGCAGCTTGGTGGCTAGGGGGGAGACCCAGTACTTC.

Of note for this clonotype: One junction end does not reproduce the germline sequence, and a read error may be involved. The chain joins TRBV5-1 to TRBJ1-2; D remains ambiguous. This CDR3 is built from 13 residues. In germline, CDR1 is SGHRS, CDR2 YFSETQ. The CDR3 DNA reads TGTGCCAGCAGCCGTGAGACCGGCTCTGGCTACACCTTC. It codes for CASSRETGSGYTF.